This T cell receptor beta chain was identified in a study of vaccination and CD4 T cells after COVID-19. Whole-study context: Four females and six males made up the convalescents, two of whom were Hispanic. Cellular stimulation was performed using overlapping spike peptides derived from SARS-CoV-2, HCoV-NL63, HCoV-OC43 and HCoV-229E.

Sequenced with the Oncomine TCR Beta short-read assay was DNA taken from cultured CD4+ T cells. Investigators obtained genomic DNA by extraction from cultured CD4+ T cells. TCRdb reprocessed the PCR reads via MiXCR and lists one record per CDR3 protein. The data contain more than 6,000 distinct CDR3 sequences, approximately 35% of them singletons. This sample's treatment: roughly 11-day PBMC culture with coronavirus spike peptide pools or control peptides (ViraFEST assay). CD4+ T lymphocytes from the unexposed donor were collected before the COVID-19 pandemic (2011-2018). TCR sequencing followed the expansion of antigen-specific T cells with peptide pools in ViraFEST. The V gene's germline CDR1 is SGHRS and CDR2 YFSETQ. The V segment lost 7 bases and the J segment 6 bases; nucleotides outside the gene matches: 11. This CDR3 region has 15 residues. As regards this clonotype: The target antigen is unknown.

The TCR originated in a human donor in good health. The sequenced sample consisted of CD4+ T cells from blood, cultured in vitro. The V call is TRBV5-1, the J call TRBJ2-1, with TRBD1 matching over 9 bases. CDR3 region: CASVPVPGQGNEQFF. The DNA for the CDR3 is TGCGCCAGCGTACCTGTCCCGGGACAGGGCAATGAGCAGTTCTTC.